This TCR beta chain was sequenced during a study of cytomegalovirus exposure and HLA in healthy donors. Study-level points and caveats: Across donors, sequencing depth was assumed by presence/absence analyses to be roughly uniform.

PCR was performed using 60 Vbeta and 13 Jbeta primers. Sequencing used immunoSEQ multiplex PCR; TCRdb keeps in-frame clones, though not all of them. The profile covers around 100,000 clones, with 76% appearing a single time and 3.5% to 5% taken by the ten largest. Germline assignment: CDR1 SGHRS and CDR2 YFSETQ. Trimming stripped 0 bases from V and 8 bases from J, with 11 bases between. CDR3 length equals 13 residues. About this clone: Its target is unknown.

The source of this sequence is a man aged 35-49 years in good health and CMV-seronegative. This chain connects TRBV5-1 to TRBJ1-2; TRBD1 might be the D (5 bases). The material sequenced was PBMCs. CDR3 nucleotides: TGCGCCAGCAGCTTGGGGCAGGGAGGCGGCTACACCTTC. Translating gives CASSLGQGGGYTF.